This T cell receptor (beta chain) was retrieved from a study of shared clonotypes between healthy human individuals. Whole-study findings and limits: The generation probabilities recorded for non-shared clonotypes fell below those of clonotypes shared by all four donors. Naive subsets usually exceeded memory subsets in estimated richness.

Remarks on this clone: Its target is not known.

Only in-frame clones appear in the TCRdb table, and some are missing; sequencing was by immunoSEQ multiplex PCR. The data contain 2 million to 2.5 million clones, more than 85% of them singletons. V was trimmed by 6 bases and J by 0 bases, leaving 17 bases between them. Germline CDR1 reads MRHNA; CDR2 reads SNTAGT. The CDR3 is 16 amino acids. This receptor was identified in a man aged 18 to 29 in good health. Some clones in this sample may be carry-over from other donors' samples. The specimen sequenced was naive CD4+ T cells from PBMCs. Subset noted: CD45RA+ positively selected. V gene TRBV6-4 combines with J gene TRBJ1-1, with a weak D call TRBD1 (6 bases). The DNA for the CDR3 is TGTGCCAGCAGACCCGACAGGACAAGCATGAACACTGAAGCTTTCTTT. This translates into CASRPDRTSMNTEAFF.